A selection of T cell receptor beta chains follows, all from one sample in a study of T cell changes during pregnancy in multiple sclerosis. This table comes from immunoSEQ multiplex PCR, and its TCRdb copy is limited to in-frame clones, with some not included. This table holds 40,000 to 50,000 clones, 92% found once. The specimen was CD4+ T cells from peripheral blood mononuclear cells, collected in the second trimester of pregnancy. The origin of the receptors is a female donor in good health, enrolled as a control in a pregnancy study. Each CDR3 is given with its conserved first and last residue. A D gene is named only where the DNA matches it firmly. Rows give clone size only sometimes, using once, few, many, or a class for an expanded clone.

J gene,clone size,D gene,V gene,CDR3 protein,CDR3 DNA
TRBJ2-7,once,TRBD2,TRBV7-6,CASSFGLAGTYLYEQYF,TGTGCCAGCAGCTTTGGACTAGCAGGGACATACCTCTACGAGCAGTACTTC
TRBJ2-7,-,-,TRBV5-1,CASSSQGTEQYF,TGCGCCAGCAGTTCACAGGGAACCGAGCAGTACTTC
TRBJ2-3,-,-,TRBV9,CASSSSPKSTDTQYF,TGTGCCAGCAGCTCCTCCCCTAAAAGCACAGATACGCAGTATTTT
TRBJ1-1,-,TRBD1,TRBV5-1,CASSKGQGGTEAFF,TGCGCCAGCAGTAAGGGACAGGGTGGGACTGAAGCTTTCTTT
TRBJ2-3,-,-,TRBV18,CASSPTAGNLGDTQYF,TGTGCCAGCTCACCAACCGCGGGGAATTTAGGAGATACGCAGTATTTT
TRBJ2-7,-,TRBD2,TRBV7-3,CATSPSAAGGYEQYF,TGTGCCACCTCTCCCTCTGCGGCGGGGGGGTACGAGCAGTACTTC
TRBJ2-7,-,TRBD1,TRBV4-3,CASSQETGSIYEQYF,TGCGCCAGCAGCCAAGAGACAGGGTCGATCTACGAGCAGTACTTC
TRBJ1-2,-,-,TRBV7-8,CASSSFPPGYTF,TGTGCCAGCAGCTCCTTTCCCCCTGGCTACACCTTC
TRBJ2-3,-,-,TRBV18,CASSLTNTDTQYF,TGTGCCAGCTCACTTACAAACACAGATACGCAGTATTTT
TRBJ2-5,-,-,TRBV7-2,CASRRGTQETQYF,TGTGCCAGCAGAAGGGGGACCCAAGAGACCCAGTACTTC
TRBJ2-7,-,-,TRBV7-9,CASSLMASSGEQYF,TGTGCCAGCAGCTTGATGGCTAGCTCGGGGGAGCAGTACTTC
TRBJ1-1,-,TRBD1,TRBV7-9,CASSNIQGAEAFF,TGTGCCAGCAGCAACATCCAGGGGGCTGAAGCTTTCTTT
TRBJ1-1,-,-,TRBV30,CAWSVSQVEAFF,TGTGCCTGGAGTGTGTCACAGGTCGAAGCTTTCTTT
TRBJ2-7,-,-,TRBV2,CASGERYHEQYF,TGTGCCAGCGGAGAGAGGTACCACGAGCAGTACTTC
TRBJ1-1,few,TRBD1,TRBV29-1,CSARTGNMNTEAFF,TGCAGCGCCCGGACAGGGAACATGAACACTGAAGCTTTCTTT
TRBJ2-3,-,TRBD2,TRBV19,CASSVAGGTDTQYF,TGTGCCAGTAGTGTAGCGGGGGGGACAGATACGCAGTATTTT
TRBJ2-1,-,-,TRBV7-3,CASSLRGGLVPNEQFF,TGTGCCAGCAGCTTAAGAGGAGGTCTTGTCCCCAATGAGCAGTTCTTC
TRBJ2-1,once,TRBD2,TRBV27,CASSLLAGGLYNEQFF,TGTGCCAGCAGTTTACTAGCGGGGGGACTTTACAATGAGCAGTTCTTC
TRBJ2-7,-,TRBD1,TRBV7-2,CASSLYPGQGNEQYF,TGTGCCAGCAGCTTATATCCGGGACAGGGGAACGAGCAGTACTTC
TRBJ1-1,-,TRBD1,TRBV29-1,CSVEDMDRGAFF,TGCAGCGTTGAAGACATGGACAGGGGAGCTTTCTTT
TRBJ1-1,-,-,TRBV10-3,CAISGEGGGTEAFF,TGTGCCATCAGCGGGGAGGGGGGGGGCACTGAAGCTTTCTTT
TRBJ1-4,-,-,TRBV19,CASSRREFNEKLFF,TGTGCCAGTAGTAGACGGGAATTTAATGAAAAACTGTTTTTT
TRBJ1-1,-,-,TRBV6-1,CASRRRMNTEAFF,TGTGCCAGCAGGAGGAGAATGAACACTGAAGCTTTCTTT
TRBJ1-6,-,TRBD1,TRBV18,CASSRGTGANNSPLHF,TGTGCCAGCTCCCGAGGGACAGGGGCCAATAATTCACCCCTCCACTTT
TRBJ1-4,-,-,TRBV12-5,CASGLSPWRRSEATNEKLFF,TGTGCTAGTGGTTTAAGTCCATGGAGGAGGTCGGAGGCAACTAATGAAAAACTGTTTTTT
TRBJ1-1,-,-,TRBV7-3,CASSFSGNRFF,TGTGCCAGCAGCTTTTCGGGTAATCGTTTCTTT
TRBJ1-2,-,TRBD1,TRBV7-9,CASSLVTGGSGYTF,TGTGCCAGCAGCTTGGTAACAGGGGGCTCTGGCTACACCTTC